A single sample gave rise to the 30 T cell receptor beta chains below, sequenced in a study of blood T cell repertoires in COVID-19. Only in-frame clones appear in the TCRdb table, and some are missing; sequencing was by immunoSEQ multiplex PCR. This table has approximately 330,000 clones, roughly 90% appearing once. The material sequenced was peripheral blood. Receptors were obtained from a woman aged 45-59 years with active or convalescent COVID-19.

This clone occurred once. The chain carries TRBV6-2 or TRBV6-3 and TRBJ2-5, with D uncertain. Trimming stripped 6 bases from V and 2 bases from J, with 19 bases between. Germline CDR1 is MNHEY and CDR2 is SVGEGT. The CDR3 loop spans 16 amino acids. DNA of the CDR3: TGTGCCAGCAGCCGAATCCTGACCGGGTCTCAAGAGACCCAGTACTTC. As protein: CASSRILTGSQETQYF.

This clone was counted between two and nine times. The rearrangement uses TRBV12-3 or TRBV12-4 and TRBJ2-4; D perhaps matches TRBD1 (5 bases). Trimming stripped 2 bases from V and 10 bases from J, with 12 bases between. CDR3 length: 13 amino acids. CDR3 bases: TGTGCCAGCAGTTTAATGACAGTGAATATTCAGTACTTC. This codes for CASSLMTVNIQYF.

The chain recombines TRBV28 with TRBJ1-5; no clear D gene. The CDR3 is 15 residues long. V was cut by 3 bases and J by 3 bases, with 12 bases left in between. Germline V lookup: CDR1 MDHEN, CDR2 SYDVKM. The CDR3 DNA sequence: TGTGCCAGCAGTTTTAAAGGCACAGCCAATCAGCCCCAGCATTTT. This codes for CASSFKGTANQPQHF. The entire variable domain, with the rest obtained from reference TRBV28 and TRBJ1-5, is as follows: DVKVTQSSRYLVKRTGEKVFLECVQDMDHENMFWYRQDPGLGLRLIYFSYDVKMKEKGDIPEGYSVSREKKERFSLILESASTNQTSMYLCASSFKGTANQPQHFGDGTRLSIL.

This sequence joins TRBV28 and TRBJ2-7, with 7 nucleotides matching TRBD1. The CDR3 sequence is 14 residues long. In germline, CDR1 is MDHEN, CDR2 SYDVKM. After removal of 3 bases from V and 8 bases from J, the junction contained 10 bases not matched to a gene. DNA for the CDR3: TGTGCCAGCAGTTTGACAGGGTCCCAAATACAGCAGTACTTC. Translating it yields CASSLTGSQIQQYF.

This rearrangement joins TRBV4-2 to TRBJ1-1; maybe TRBD1 (5 bases). The CDR3 spans 15 residues. The V end lost 1 base, the J end lost 5 bases, and 14 bases lay between the germline ends. From germline, CDR1 is LGHNA and CDR2 YNFKEQ. The CDR3 DNA sequence: TGTGCCAGCAGCCAAGTCGCAGGGTTCAAAACTGAAGCTTTCTTT. Translated: CASSQVAGFKTEAFF.

The V call is TRBV27, the J call TRBJ1-3; maybe TRBD1 (5 bases). V was shortened by 2 bases and J by 2 bases, with 10 bases between the two germline ends. Germline V CDR1 and CDR2: MNHEY, SMNVEV (reference sequence). CDR3 length: 15 residues. For the CDR3, the DNA is TGTGCCAGCAGTTTAAGAGGCAGGGCTGGAAACACCATATATTTT. Translated, it gives CASSLRGRAGNTIYF.

The rearrangement uses TRBV6-2 or TRBV6-3 and TRBJ2-1; 9 bases line up with TRBD2. This CDR3 contains 17 residues. V lost 0 bases to trimming and J lost 8 bases; unmatched junction nucleotides: 11. Germline V CDR1 and CDR2: MNHEY, SVGEGT. The CDR3: CASSYSAREGNMDEQFF. As DNA, the CDR3 is TGTGCCAGCAGTTACTCGGCGCGGGAGGGCAATATGGATGAGCAGTTCTTC.

V and J are TRBV19 and TRBJ2-7, with 9 bases aligning to TRBD1. Germline CDR1 reads LNHDA; CDR2 reads SQIVND (reference sequence). The CDR3 is made up of 14 amino acids. The trim removed 5 bases at V and 4 bases at J, leaving 6 bases unmatched. The CDR3 reads CASSVGQGRYEQYF. As DNA, the CDR3 is TGTGCCAGTAGTGTAGGACAGGGGCGATACGAGCAGTACTTC.

This chain uses TRBV5-1 with TRBJ1-1; the match to TRBD1 covers 7 bases. The CDR3 is 14 residues long. J lost 0 bases, V lost 4 bases, and 3 bases had no gene match. CDR1 is SGHRS and CDR2 is YFSETQ in the germline V gene. CDR3 loop: CASSAGQMNTEAFF. CDR3 DNA: TGCGCCAGCAGCGCGGGACAGATGAACACTGAAGCTTTCTTT.

The J gene is TRBJ2-3, the V gene TRBV29-1; 8 bases line up with TRBD2. The V segment lost 3 bases and the J segment 6 bases; nucleotides outside the gene matches: 11. Looked up from germline, CDR1 is SQVTM and CDR2 is ANQGSEA. The CDR3 length is 15 residues. CDR3 DNA sequence: TGCAGCGTTGAGCGACTAGCGTCTCCTGGGGATACGCAGTATTTT. Its protein is CSVERLASPGDTQYF.

The J gene is TRBJ1-1, the V gene TRBV18; no clear D gene. From germline, CDR1 is KGHSH and CDR2 LQKENI. The CDR3 extends over 14 amino acids. The V end lost 3 bases, the J end lost 0 bases, and 8 bases lay between the germline ends. This chain's CDR3 is CASSPEMVNTEAFF. CDR3 in DNA: TGTGCCAGCTCACCCGAGATGGTGAACACTGAAGCTTTCTTT.

The gene calls are TRBV6-5 and TRBJ2-7; perhaps TRBD2 as D (6 bases). CDR1 is MNHEY and CDR2 is SVGAGI in the germline V gene. The CDR3 consists of 15 residues. Trimming removed 6 bases at V and 3 bases at J, with 18 bases between. The CDR3 protein is CASSLAGSGNYEQYF. The CDR3 DNA follows: TGTGCCAGCAGCCTTGCGGGATCAGGGAACTACGAGCAGTACTTC.

The chain employs TRBV15 and TRBJ1-1, with 8 bases identical to TRBD1. The germline V gene has CDR1 LNHNV and CDR2 YYDKDF (reference sequence). With 1 base clipped from V and 1 base from J, the junction kept 2 bases outside the gene matches. The CDR3 spans 15 residues. The CDR3 coding sequence is TGTGCCACCAGCAGAGGCGACAGGGGGAACACTGAAGCTTTCTTT. As protein: CATSRGDRGNTEAFF.

J is TRBJ1-1 and V is TRBV6-5, with D perhaps matching TRBD1 (5 bases). Per germline, CDR1 MNHEY and CDR2 SVGAGI. The CDR3 totals 16 residues. V gave up 2 bases and J gave up 1 base, with 14 bases separating them. The chain's CDR3 is CASSYRGLRQNTEAFF. The CDR3 DNA reads as TGTGCCAGCAGTTACAGGGGTCTCAGACAGAACACTGAAGCTTTCTTT.

The rearrangement links TRBV15 to TRBJ2-2; 10 positions match TRBD2. CDR3 length: 17 amino acids. Germline CDR1 and CDR2: LNHNV and YYDKDF (reference sequence). Trimming cost V 1 base and J 2 bases; bases outside gene matches: 4. This CDR3 is CATSRGLAGPNTGELFF. CDR3 nucleotide sequence: TGTGCCACCAGCAGAGGACTAGCGGGCCCTAACACCGGGGAGCTGTTTTTT.

V usage is TRBV9 and J usage is TRBJ2-3; 8 bases agree with TRBD1. There are 20 residues in the CDR3. J lost 0 bases, V lost 2 bases, and 17 bases had no gene match. Germline-derived CDR1 and CDR2 are SGDLS and YYNGEE. CDR3 nucleotides: TGTGCCAGCAGCGTGGAGGGGGCGCCTGACAGGGGCCGGAGCACAGATACGCAGTATTTT. The encoded protein is CASSVEGAPDRGRSTDTQYF.

The V call is TRBV5-1, the J call TRBJ2-2; D perhaps matches TRBD2 (7 bases). V lost 4 bases and J lost 3, with 13 bases in between. The CDR3 length is 15 residues. Germline V gene lookup returns CDR1 SGHRS and CDR2 YFSETQ. The CDR3 reads CASSQGLADTGELFF. CDR3 sequence (DNA): TGCGCCAGCAGCCAGGGGCTAGCGGACACCGGGGAGCTGTTTTTT.

This rearrangement joins TRBV6-5 to TRBJ2-2; D remains unclear. In germline, CDR1 is MNHEY, CDR2 SVGAGI. V was trimmed by 5 bases and J by 5 bases, leaving 9 bases between them. This CDR3 region has 13 residues. CDR3: CASSSYGTGELFF. CDR3 coding DNA: TGTGCCAGCAGTAGTTACGGGACCGGGGAGCTGTTTTTT.

This chain joins TRBV7-2 and TRBJ1-1; 8 bases line up with TRBD1. After removal of 5 bases from V and 5 bases from J, the junction contained 7 bases not matched to a gene. The CDR3 totals 14 residues. CDR1 SGHTA and CDR2 FQGNSA come from the germline V gene. The CDR3, as DNA: TGTGCCAGCAGCAGACAGGGGAGTAGGACTGAAGCTTTCTTT. This translates into CASSRQGSRTEAFF.

The J gene is TRBJ2-1, the V gene TRBV7-2, with D tentatively TRBD2 (6 bases). The V end was cut by 5 bases, the J end by 1 base, with 21 bases between. Germline V gene data show CDR1 as SGHTA and CDR2 as FQGNSA. The CDR3 loop spans 18 amino acids. This CDR3 reads CASSPRRRGGGSYNEQFF. The CDR3 coding sequence is TGTGCCAGCAGCCCCAGGAGGCGGGGCGGCGGTTCCTACAATGAGCAGTTCTTC.

The V and J genes are TRBV6-5 and TRBJ1-1, with D possibly matching TRBD1 (6 bases). The V and J ends lost 0 bases and 1 base respectively, with 9 bases between them. The CDR3 is 15 amino acids. From germline, CDR1 is MNHEY and CDR2 SVGAGI. CDR3 nucleotides: TGTGCCAGCAGTTACTCCGGGGGGCGGAACACTGAAGCTTTCTTT. It translates to CASSYSGGRNTEAFF.

The chain joins TRBV11-2 to TRBJ1-2, with 8 positions matching TRBD1. The V gene end was trimmed by 5 bases and the J gene end by 7 bases; junction bases not matched to a gene: 9. The CDR3 sequence is 14 residues long. In germline, CDR1 is SGHAT, CDR2 FQNNGV. The CDR3 reads CASSPGQAAGGYTF. DNA for the CDR3: TGTGCCAGCAGCCCGGGACAGGCAGCTGGTGGCTACACCTTC.

The chain has TRBV30 and TRBJ2-5; 8 nucleotides agree with TRBD1. V dropped 0 bases and J dropped 0; count of bases not matched to a gene: 9. CDR1 and CDR2 (germline): GTSNPN, SVGIG (reference sequence). CDR3 length: 17 residues. CDR3 amino acids: CAWSVRMTGAYQETQYF. The CDR3 coding sequence is TGTGCCTGGAGTGTACGGATGACAGGGGCATACCAAGAGACCCAGTACTTC.

The genes are TRBV3-1 (or the pseudogene TRBV3-2) and TRBJ1-1, with TRBD1 as a possible D gene (6 bases). Germline V gene lookup returns CDR1 LGHDT and CDR2 YNNKEL (reference sequence). This CDR3 is built from 15 residues. Trimming left V 0 bases short and J 0 bases short, with 8 bases between. The CDR3 DNA is TGTGCCAGCAGCCAAGATCGACAGGTGAACACTGAAGCTTTCTTT. This translates into CASSQDRQVNTEAFF.

The chain combines TRBV11-2 with TRBJ2-1; D is ambiguous. Germline CDR1 reads SGHAT; CDR2 reads FQNNGV. Trimming took 2 bases from V and 3 from J, leaving 5 bases between them. This CDR3 contains 13 residues. The CDR3 DNA sequence: TGTGCCAGCAGCTTATCGTACTACAATGAGCAGTTCTTC. This encodes CASSLSYYNEQFF.

The table lists this clone with a count of one. This chain uses TRBV30 with TRBJ2-3, with 14 bases identical to TRBD2. V trimming: 1 base; J trimming: 1 base; junction bases outside the gene matches: 4. This CDR3 is 17 amino acids long. CDR1 and CDR2 from the germline V gene are GTSNPN and SVGIG (reference sequence). CDR3 in amino acids: CAWSGTSGRTRTDTQYF. The CDR3 region has the DNA TGTGCCTGGAGTGGGACTAGCGGGAGGACACGCACAGATACGCAGTATTTT.

V gene TRBV6-2 or TRBV6-3 combines with J gene TRBJ2-3; TRBD2 matches 10 bases. V was clipped by 0 bases and J by 2 bases; unmatched bases: 8. Germline V gene sequence: CDR1 MNHEY, CDR2 SVGEGT. CDR3 size: 18 residues. This chain's CDR3 is CASSYSFPAGGLTDTQYF. CDR3 DNA sequence: TGTGCCAGCAGTTACTCGTTCCCAGCGGGGGGGCTCACAGATACGCAGTATTTT.

V gene TRBV12-3 or TRBV12-4 combines with J gene TRBJ1-4; no clear D. This CDR3 spans 13 amino acids. V gave up 0 bases and J gave up 8 bases, with 7 bases separating them. This CDR3 is CASSLALEEKLFF. The CDR3 bases are TGTGCCAGCAGTTTAGCGCTGGAGGAAAAACTGTTTTTT.

This clone occurred once. The chain links TRBV19 to TRBJ2-1, with 8 bases matching TRBD2. The V segment lost 5 bases and the J segment 7 bases; nucleotides outside the gene matches: 7. From germline, CDR1 is LNHDA and CDR2 SQIVND (reference sequence). The CDR3 runs 14 residues. CDR3 in DNA: TGTGCCAGTAGTCTCCGACTAGCGATGAATGAGCAGTTCTTC. Amino acids: CASSLRLAMNEQFF.

This clone was counted a single time. The V gene is TRBV7-9, the J gene TRBJ2-6; D gene unclear. Trimming cost V 5 bases and J 4 bases, with 21 bases left between them. This CDR3 region has 18 residues. Germline V gene data show CDR1 as SEHNR and CDR2 as FQNEAQ (reference sequence). CDR3 sequence: CASSLREVLLSGANVLTF. The CDR3 region has the DNA TGTGCCAGCAGCCTTAGAGAGGTCCTTTTGTCGGGGGCCAACGTCCTGACTTTC.